One and the same sample provided the 29 T cell receptor beta chains below, sequenced in a study of blood T cell repertoires in COVID-19. Some clones are missing from TCRdb's copy, which holds only in-frame ones; the method was immunoSEQ multiplex PCR. The table records approximately 180,000 clones, roughly 89% of them present only once. The material sequenced was PBMCs or T cells enriched from blood (not recorded which). All receptors come from a middle-aged woman with acute COVID-19.

Only a few counts were recorded for this clone. DNA for the CDR3: TGTGCCAGCAGTTACTACGGGGGGGACAATGAGCAGTTCTTC. Translating it yields CASSYYGGDNEQFF. This sequence joins TRBV6-5 and TRBJ2-1; TRBD2 agrees at 8 bases. From germline, CDR1 is MNHEY and CDR2 SVGAGI. The CDR3 is 14 amino acids. V lost 1 base to trimming and J lost 5 bases; unmatched junction nucleotides: 1.

J is TRBJ1-5 and V is TRBV11-2; D possibly corresponds to TRBD1 (6 bases). The CDR3 length is 14 residues. Trimming pared 8 bases from V and 6 bases from J, leaving 17 bases between. CDR1 SGHAT and CDR2 FQNNGV come from the germline V gene. As DNA, the CDR3 is TGTGCCAGCGCAAAGGGCACACAGGGTCAGCCCCAGCATTTT. Amino acid sequence: CASAKGTQGQPQHF.

The chain combines TRBV3-1 (or the pseudogene TRBV3-2) with TRBJ2-1, with D hard to call. This CDR3 contains 17 residues. V dropped 1 base and J dropped 6 bases, with 19 bases sitting between them. CDR1 is LGHDT and CDR2 is YNNKEL in the germline V gene (reference sequence). The CDR3, as DNA: TGTGCCAGCAGCCAAGTCTTCGAGTCCTCTCGTTCCAATGAGCAGTTCTTC. It translates to CASSQVFESSRSNEQFF.

The J gene is TRBJ2-1, the V gene TRBV6-2 or TRBV6-3, with D unclear. Germline V gives CDR1 MNHEY, CDR2 SVGEGT. Trimming took off 2 bases at V and 7 bases at J, with 6 bases between the two ends. The CDR3 extends over 12 amino acids. The CDR3 sequence: CASSYPANEQFF. Written as DNA, the CDR3 is TGTGCCAGCAGTTACCCAGCGAATGAGCAGTTCTTC.

This sequence joins TRBV6-5 and TRBJ1-5; 7 positions agree with TRBD1. This CDR3 contains 14 residues. V shed 6 bases, J shed 2 bases, and the junction held 4 bases outside the gene matches. The germline V gene has CDR1 MNHEY and CDR2 SVGAGI. CDR3 amino acids: CASRKGQGNQPQHF. DNA of the CDR3: TGTGCCAGCAGGAAAGGACAGGGCAATCAGCCCCAGCATTTT.

The rearrangement uses TRBV15 and TRBJ2-1; D perhaps matches TRBD1 (5 bases). Germline CDR1 reads LNHNV; CDR2 reads YYDKDF (reference sequence). V was trimmed by 3 bases and J by 0 bases, leaving 9 bases between them. CDR3 length equals 15 residues. The CDR3 sequence: CATSSTGSSYNEQFF. CDR3 sequence (DNA): TGTGCCACCAGCAGTACAGGTAGCTCCTACAATGAGCAGTTCTTC.

This clone appeared once. The V call is TRBV9, the J call TRBJ2-3, with 11 positions matching TRBD2. The CDR3 contains 16 residues. Germline CDR1 and CDR2: SGDLS and YYNGEE. The V segment lost 3 bases and the J segment 4 bases; nucleotides outside the gene matches: 7. In DNA, the CDR3 is TGTGCCAGCAGCGGCTGGACTAGCGGGTCTCCAGATACGCAGTATTTT. Translated: CASSGWTSGSPDTQYF.

This chain joins TRBV27 and TRBJ1-1, with TRBD1 matching 9 bases. Unmatched junction bases numbered 13, after V lost 2 bases and J lost 6 bases. CDR1 and CDR2 from the germline V gene are MNHEY and SMNVEV (reference sequence). CDR3 size: 17 residues. CDR3 in DNA: TGTGCCAGCAGTTTAGGGGGGACAGGGTTAAAGTTAGCTGAAGCTTTCTTT. Translated, it gives CASSLGGTGLKLAEAFF.

This sequence joins TRBV28 and TRBJ1-6; 7 bases align to TRBD1. The ends lost 5 bases at V and 10 bases at J; junction bases unmatched: 8. Germline V gives CDR1 MDHEN, CDR2 SYDVKM. The CDR3 spans 14 residues. The CDR3 DNA reads TGTGCCAGCAGTATCCACAGGGGTGCCTCACCCCTCCACTTT. Translating it yields CASSIHRGASPLHF. The variable domain in full, with the rest retrieved from reference TRBV28 and TRBJ1-6, is DVKVTQSSRYLVKRTGEKVFLECVQDMDHENMFWYRQDPGLGLRLIYFSYDVKMKEKGDIPEGYSVSREKKERFSLILESASTNQTSMYLCASSIHRGASPLHFGNGTRLTVT.

The rearrangement joins TRBV3-1 (or the pseudogene TRBV3-2) to TRBJ2-2, with no clear D. V gave up 4 bases and J gave up 6 bases, with 6 bases separating them. CDR1 and CDR2 (germline): LGHDT, YNNKEL (reference sequence). CDR3 length equals 12 residues. The CDR3 sequence is CASSLNAGELFF. In nucleotides, the CDR3 is TGTGCCAGCAGCCTCAATGCCGGGGAGCTGTTTTTT.

The genes are TRBV29-1 and TRBJ1-4; weak D call: TRBD1 (5 bases). This CDR3 region has 14 residues. Deletions cut 4 bases from V and 5 bases from J, with 14 bases between. Germline-derived CDR1 and CDR2 are SQVTM and ANQGSEA. The CDR3 bases are TGCAGCGTTGCGGGTTCAGGGCCCAATGAAAAACTGTTTTTT. This encodes CSVAGSGPNEKLFF.

The CDR3 region is CASMTSGGLSTDTQYF. The CDR3 DNA follows: TGTGCCAGTATGACTAGCGGGGGACTTAGCACAGATACGCAGTATTTT. The J gene is TRBJ2-3, the V gene TRBV19; 12 nucleotides line up with TRBD2. The length of the CDR3 is 16 residues. Trimming removed 7 bases from V and 0 bases from J; junction bases left unmatched: 5. Germline CDR1 LNHDA, CDR2 SQIVND (reference sequence).

The chain combines TRBV19 with TRBJ1-5; D unresolved. The ends were cut back, 1 base at V and 1 base at J, with 5 bases in the middle. The CDR3 length is 14 residues. Germline V gives CDR1 LNHDA, CDR2 SQIVND (reference sequence). The CDR3 sequence is CASSIVKSNQPQHF. The CDR3 DNA is TGTGCCAGTAGTATAGTAAAAAGCAATCAGCCCCAGCATTTT.

This sequence joins TRBV24-1 and TRBJ2-3, with a tentative D call TRBD1 (6 bases). Germline CDR1 reads KGHDR; CDR2 reads SFDVKD. Trimming stripped 3 bases from V and 8 bases from J, with 11 bases between. CDR3 length: 13 residues. In DNA form, the CDR3 reads TGTGCCACCAGTGATGGGATAGGGGGTACGCAGTATTTT. It codes for CATSDGIGGTQYF.

The chain recombines TRBV7-9 with TRBJ1-4; D gene uncertain. Germline V lookup: CDR1 SEHNR, CDR2 FQNEAQ (reference sequence). The germline V and J ends were trimmed by 5 bases and 7 bases, with 17 bases remaining between them. The CDR3 covers 15 residues. This CDR3 is CASSPYEGIGEKLFF. The DNA for the CDR3 is TGTGCCAGCAGCCCCTACGAGGGAATCGGTGAAAAACTGTTTTTT.

The gene calls are TRBV5-4 and TRBJ2-2; TRBD1 agrees at 7 bases. V was pared by 7 bases and J by 7 bases, with 13 bases of the junction left unmatched. The CDR3 runs to 15 residues. Germline assignment: CDR1 SGHNT and CDR2 YYREEE (reference sequence). The CDR3 nucleotides are TGTGCCAGCGGCCCTCGTGACAGGGTGTTCGGGGAGCTGTTTTTT. This sequence encodes CASGPRDRVFGELFF.

The chain employs TRBV19 and TRBJ1-1; TRBD1 matches 7 bases. After removal of 6 bases from V and 0 bases from J, the junction contained 4 bases not matched to a gene. The CDR3 is 14 residues long. CDR1 is LNHDA, CDR2 SQIVND, per germline (reference sequence). The CDR3 nucleotides are TGTGCCAGTAGCCGGGGACAGTTGAACACTGAAGCTTTCTTT. Protein sequence: CASSRGQLNTEAFF.

The chain employs TRBV2 and TRBJ1-6; weak D call: TRBD1 (5 bases). V was trimmed by 1 base and J by 9 bases, leaving 19 bases between them. The CDR3 extends over 17 amino acids. CDR1 and CDR2 (germline): SNHLY, FYNNEI. The CDR3 spells CASSEETVTAIGSPLHF. The CDR3 coding sequence is TGTGCCAGCAGTGAAGAGACCGTGACAGCAATAGGTTCACCCCTCCACTTT.

The chain combines TRBV18 with TRBJ2-7, with 12 positions matching TRBD2. This CDR3 has 15 amino acids. Germline V gives CDR1 KGHSH, CDR2 LQKENI. With 5 bases clipped from V and 2 bases from J, the junction kept 4 bases outside the gene matches. The CDR3 region is CASSKGLAGTYEQYF. In DNA, the CDR3 is TGTGCCAGCTCAAAAGGACTAGCGGGGACCTACGAGCAGTACTTC.

This chain connects TRBV18 to TRBJ1-1; a weak D match, TRBD1 (6 bases). The CDR3 extends over 16 amino acids. Trimming pared 2 bases from V and 1 base from J, leaving 14 bases between. The germline gives CDR1 KGHSH, CDR2 LQKENI. This CDR3 is CASSPRDTSPNTEAFF. The CDR3 DNA reads TGTGCCAGCTCACCAAGGGACACTTCCCCGAACACTGAAGCTTTCTTT.

The J gene is TRBJ2-7, the V gene TRBV19; possible D gene TRBD2, 5 bases. Trimming removed 5 bases from V and 3 bases from J, with 5 bases in between. The CDR3 has 11 amino acids. The germline V gene encodes CDR1 LNHDA and CDR2 SQIVND (reference sequence). DNA for the CDR3: TGTGCCAGTAGTCGGGGCTACGAGCAGTACTTC. Its translation: CASSRGYEQYF.

This sequence joins TRBV28 and TRBJ1-5, with 7 positions matching TRBD1. Germline CDR1 MDHEN, CDR2 SYDVKM. The J segment lost 3 bases and the V segment lost 3 bases, leaving 5 bases of the junction unmatched. The length of the CDR3 is 15 residues. The CDR3 DNA reads TGTGCCAGCAGTTTGGCAGGGGGTTACAATCAGCCCCAGCATTTT. Amino acids: CASSLAGGYNQPQHF.

V and J are TRBV5-6 and TRBJ1-6; D is undetermined. Trimming stripped 0 bases from V and 5 bases from J, with 6 bases between. This CDR3 region has 14 residues. From germline, CDR1 is SGHDT and CDR2 YYEEEE. The CDR3 DNA is TGTGCCAGCAGCTTGGGGAGGAATAATTCACCCCTCCACTTT. Its translation: CASSLGRNNSPLHF.

This chain links TRBV29-1 with TRBJ2-7; 15 positions match TRBD2. The CDR3 consists of 14 residues. Losses at the gene ends were 6 bases for V and 2 bases for J; bases not matched to a gene: 2. Germline CDR1 SQVTM, CDR2 ANQGSEA. The CDR3 coding sequence is TGCAGCGTAGGACTAGCGGGAGGGCCCTACGAGCAGTACTTC. This gives the protein CSVGLAGGPYEQYF.

This sequence joins TRBV4-1 and TRBJ2-7, with 10 bases fitting TRBD1. The CDR3 has 14 amino acids. The V gene's germline CDR1 is MGHRA and CDR2 YSYEKL. V shed 4 bases, J shed 2 bases, and the junction held 2 bases outside the gene matches. The DNA for the CDR3 is TGCGCCAGCAGCCCGACAGGGGGCCCCTACGAGCAGTACTTC. This translates into CASSPTGGPYEQYF.

The chain joins TRBV30 to TRBJ1-3; no reliable D call. Trimming cost V 1 base and J 0 bases, with 13 bases left between them. Germline values: CDR1 GTSNPN, CDR2 SVGIG (reference sequence). The length of the CDR3 is 16 residues. As DNA, the CDR3 is TGTGCCTGGAGTGGGAGAAAATTAAGCTCTGGAAACACCATATATTTT. Its translation is CAWSGRKLSSGNTIYF.

J is TRBJ2-5 and V is TRBV18; D not resolved. Germline V gene lookup returns CDR1 KGHSH and CDR2 LQKENI. CDR3 size: 12 residues. Trimming removed 1 base from V and 5 bases from J, with 5 bases in between. DNA of the CDR3: TGTGCCAGCTCACCACGGAGTGAGACCCAGTACTTC. This translates into CASSPRSETQYF.

The J gene is TRBJ2-2, the V gene TRBV6-5; no firm D call. The V and J ends lost 2 bases and 6 bases respectively, with 7 bases between them. Germline values: CDR1 MNHEY, CDR2 SVGAGI. This CDR3 spans 13 amino acids. CDR3 DNA: TGTGCCAGCAGTTACGAACGGTCCGGGGAGCTGTTTTTT. This codes for CASSYERSGELFF.

The chain employs TRBV3-1 (or the pseudogene TRBV3-2) and TRBJ2-7; 14 bases map to TRBD2. Germline V lookup: CDR1 LGHDT, CDR2 YNNKEL (reference sequence). V was pared by 1 base and J by 3 bases, with 5 bases of the junction left unmatched. The CDR3 extends over 17 amino acids. The CDR3 DNA is TGTGCCAGCAGCCAAGGACTAGCGGGGGGGATCGGCTACGAGCAGTACTTC. This gives the protein CASSQGLAGGIGYEQYF.